The 8 T cell receptor beta chains below were found in one sample sequenced in a study of control samples from healthy donors and cancer patients. Clones were read by immunoSEQ multiplex PCR, and TCRdb kept only the in-frame ones, dropping some. Of roughly 86,000 clones listed, about nine tenths are singletons. Sequenced: blood. The receptor set was obtained from a woman aged 18-29 years in good health.

The chain combines TRBV7-9 with TRBJ1-4; TRBD1 matches 9 bases. V dropped 0 bases and J dropped 5; count of bases not matched to a gene: 1. The CDR3 runs to 15 residues. Per germline, CDR1 SEHNR and CDR2 FQNEAQ (reference sequence). DNA of the CDR3: TGTGCCAGCAGCTTAGCTGGGACAGGGAATGAAAAACTGTTTTTT. Residues: CASSLAGTGNEKLFF.

Here the CDR3 DNA reads TGCGCCAGCTCCGAGGGACAGGGGGCTTCATCGTCTGAAGCTTTCTTT. Translation: CASSEGQGASSSEAFF. The chain has TRBV5-1 and TRBJ1-1; 12 bases are a match to TRBD1. Looked up from germline, CDR1 is SGHRS and CDR2 is YFSETQ. The CDR3 has 16 amino acids. Germline trimming cut 7 bases from V and 6 bases from J; bases unmatched to any gene: 13. The variable domain in full, completed from reference TRBV5-1 and TRBJ1-1, reads KAGVTQTPRYLIKTRGQQVTLSCSPISGHRSVSWYQQTPGQGLQFLFEYFSETQRNKGNFPGRFSGRQFSNSRSEMNVSTLELGDSALYLCASSEGQGASSSEAFFGQGTRLTVV.

The chain employs TRBV5-1 and TRBJ2-5; TRBD1 aligns across 7 bases. This CDR3 region has 14 residues. The trim removed 4 bases at V and 0 bases at J, leaving 3 bases unmatched. Per germline, CDR1 SGHRS and CDR2 YFSETQ. The CDR3, as DNA: TGCGCCAGCAGCCCGGGGACAGACCAAGAGACCCAGTACTTC. This encodes CASSPGTDQETQYF.

This chain uses TRBV3-1 (or the pseudogene TRBV3-2) with TRBJ2-3, with TRBD2 identical over 9 bases. CDR3 length: 19 residues. Germline lookup yields CDR1 LGHDT and CDR2 YNNKEL (reference sequence). The V segment lost 4 bases and the J segment 0 bases; nucleotides outside the gene matches: 14. CDR3 in DNA: TGTGCCAGCAGCCCTAAGATGTTGAGCGGGGGGAGAAGCACAGATACGCAGTATTTT. This translates into CASSPKMLSGGRSTDTQYF.

This clone appeared once. The chain carries TRBV4-1 and TRBJ1-6; no definite D call. The CDR3 is 16 amino acids. Between the trimmed V and J ends, which lost 0 bases and 10 bases, there was a span of 16 bases. In germline, CDR1 is MGHRA, CDR2 YSYEKL. The CDR3 loop is CASSQEGLGFSSPLHF. CDR3 coding DNA: TGCGCCAGCAGCCAAGAAGGGTTGGGCTTTTCCTCACCCCTCCACTTT.

The rearrangement joins TRBV5-1 to TRBJ1-1, with 7 bases that match TRBD1. This CDR3 spans 19 amino acids. The V gene's germline CDR1 is SGHRS and CDR2 YFSETQ. Trimming took 4 bases from V and 0 from J; bases not matched to a gene: 18. The CDR3 sequence is CASSLPLGAGGNMNTEAFF. The CDR3 DNA reads as TGCGCCAGCAGCCTACCTCTTGGGGCAGGGGGTAACATGAACACTGAAGCTTTCTTT.

The V gene is TRBV7-3, the J gene TRBJ2-3; D call uncertain. V lost 6 bases, J lost 0 bases, and 16 bases lay in between. This CDR3 has 16 amino acids. Germline loops: CDR1 SGHTA, CDR2 FQGTGA. The CDR3 spells CASSLLRIGSTDTQYF. As DNA, the CDR3 is TGTGCCAGCAGTCTCCTAAGGATAGGTAGCACAGATACGCAGTATTTT.

The chain uses TRBV20-1 and TRBJ2-7; no reliable D call. The V gene's germline CDR1 is DFQATT and CDR2 SNEGSKA (reference sequence). This CDR3 is 11 amino acids long. Trimming took off 4 bases at V and 5 bases at J, with 9 bases between the two ends. The CDR3 reads CSATRTDEQYF. DNA for the CDR3: TGCAGTGCTACCCGGACGGACGAGCAGTACTTC.